The sequence of this TCR beta chain was determined in a study of spatial heterogeneity in lung cancer. TCRdb re-called the 5' RACE reads through MiXCR, storing one row per CDR3 protein. The sample has some 83,000 distinct CDR3 sequences, under 8.5% seen once. The count of this clonotype is one. Time point meaning: sample taken at primary tumor resection. Unsorted whole RNA of tumor, nontumor lung or frozen PBMC was sequenced. CDR1 and CDR2 from the germline V gene are MNHEY and SVGAGI. CDR3 length equals 16 residues. V dropped 4 bases and J dropped 5 bases, with 21 bases sitting between them. This sequence originates from a male donor with early-stage non-small cell lung cancer. The rearrangement uses TRBV6-5 and TRBJ2-7, with D maybe TRBD1 (8 bases). This specimen consisted of PBMCs, obtained at surgery. CDR3 DNA: TGTGCCAGCAGTTGGGAACAGGGGGGGTCTGGGAACGAGCAGTACTTC. This translates into CASSWEQGGSGNEQYF.